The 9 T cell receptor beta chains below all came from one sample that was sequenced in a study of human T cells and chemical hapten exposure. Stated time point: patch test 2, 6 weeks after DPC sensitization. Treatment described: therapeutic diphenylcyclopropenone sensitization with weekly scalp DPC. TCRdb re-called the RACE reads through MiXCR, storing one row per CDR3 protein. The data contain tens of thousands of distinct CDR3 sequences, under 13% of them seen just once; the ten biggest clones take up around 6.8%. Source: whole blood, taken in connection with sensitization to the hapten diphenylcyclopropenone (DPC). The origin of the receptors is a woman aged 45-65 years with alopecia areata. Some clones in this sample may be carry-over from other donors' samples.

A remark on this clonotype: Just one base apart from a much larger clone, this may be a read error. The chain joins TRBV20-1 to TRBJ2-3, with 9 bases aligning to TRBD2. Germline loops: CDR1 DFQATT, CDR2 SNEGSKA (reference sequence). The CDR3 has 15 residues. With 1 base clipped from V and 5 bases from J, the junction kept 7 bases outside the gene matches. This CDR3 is CSARGLAATIDTQYF. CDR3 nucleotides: TGCAGTGCTAGAGGACTAGCGGCCACCATAGATACGCAGTATTTT.

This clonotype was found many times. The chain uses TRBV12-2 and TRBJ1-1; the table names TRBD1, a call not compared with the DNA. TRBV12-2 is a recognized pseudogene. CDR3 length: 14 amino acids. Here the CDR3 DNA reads TGTGCAAGTCGCTTGGGGACAAAGAACACTGAAGCTTTCTTT. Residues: CASRLGTKNTEAFF.

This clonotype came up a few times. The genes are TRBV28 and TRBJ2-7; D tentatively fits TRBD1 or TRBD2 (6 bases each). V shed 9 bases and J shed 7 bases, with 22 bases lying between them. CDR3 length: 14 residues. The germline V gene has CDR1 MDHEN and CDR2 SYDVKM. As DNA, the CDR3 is TGTGCCAGGGAAGGGGGGAACCTTTTAAGGGAGCAGTACTTC. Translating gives CAREGGNLLREQYF.

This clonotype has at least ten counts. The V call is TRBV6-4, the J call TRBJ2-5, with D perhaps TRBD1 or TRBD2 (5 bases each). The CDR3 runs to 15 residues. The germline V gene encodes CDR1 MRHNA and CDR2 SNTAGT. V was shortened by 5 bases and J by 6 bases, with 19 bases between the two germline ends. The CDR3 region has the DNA TGTGCCAGCAGTCCTCAGGCCGGGGCTCGACAGACCCAGTACTTC. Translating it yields CASSPQAGARQTQYF.

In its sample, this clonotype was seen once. The CDR3 DNA is TGTGCCAGTAGTATTGGTTCGCAGGGGTTCACTGAAGCTTTCTTT. Protein sequence: CASSIGSQGFTEAFF. The chain carries TRBV19 and TRBJ1-1; D is possibly TRBD1 (6 bases). V was clipped by 3 bases and J by 4 bases, with 15 bases between them. CDR1 LNHDA and CDR2 SQIVND come from the germline V gene (reference sequence). CDR3 length: 15 residues.

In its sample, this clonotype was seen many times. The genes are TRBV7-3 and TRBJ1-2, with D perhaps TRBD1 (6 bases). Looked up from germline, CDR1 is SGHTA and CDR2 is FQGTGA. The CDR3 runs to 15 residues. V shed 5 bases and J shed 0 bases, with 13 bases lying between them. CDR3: CASSLTGLANYGYTF. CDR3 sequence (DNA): TGTGCCAGCAGCCTGACAGGTTTGGCTAACTATGGCTACACCTTC.

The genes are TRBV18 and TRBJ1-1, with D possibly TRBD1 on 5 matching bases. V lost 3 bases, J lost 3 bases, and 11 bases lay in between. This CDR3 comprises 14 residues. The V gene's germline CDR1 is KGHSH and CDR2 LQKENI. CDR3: CASSPQQVDTEAFF. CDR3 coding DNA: TGTGCCAGCTCACCCCAACAGGTGGACACTGAAGCTTTCTTT.

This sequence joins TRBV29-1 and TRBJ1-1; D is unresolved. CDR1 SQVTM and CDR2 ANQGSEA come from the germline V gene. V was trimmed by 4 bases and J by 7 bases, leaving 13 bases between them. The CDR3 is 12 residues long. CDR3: CSVVSDALEAFF. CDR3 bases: TGCAGCGTTGTCTCGGACGCCCTTGAAGCTTTCTTT.

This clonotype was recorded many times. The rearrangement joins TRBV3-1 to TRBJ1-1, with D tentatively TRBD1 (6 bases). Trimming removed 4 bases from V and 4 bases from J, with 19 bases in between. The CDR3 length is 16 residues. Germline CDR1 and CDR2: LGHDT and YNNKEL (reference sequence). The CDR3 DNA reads TGTGCCAGCAGCCGAAATCTGGGGGGCAATCCCACTGAAGCTTTCTTT. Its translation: CASSRNLGGNPTEAFF.